This entry is about one TCR beta chain. Its antigen is undetermined. Data came from immunoSEQ multiplex PCR; TCRdb stores just in-frame clones and leaves some out. The sample has 100,000 to 150,000 clones, around 89% seen once. Germline values: CDR1 MDHEN, CDR2 SYDVKM. V shed 6 bases and J 3 bases; nucleotides not matched to a gene: 7. The CDR3 sequence is 15 residues long. The data were obtained in a study of T cell responses to AZD1222 COVID-19 vaccine. Study results and caveats: Donors were mostly white British, more females; clonal diversity possibly underestimated. Close to half of all spike-specific TCRs reportedly target regions of the variants that are unmutated.

Sequences were derived from peripheral blood, sampled 28 days after the second AZD1222 dose. This chain uses TRBV28 with TRBJ2-7; 11 bases are a match to TRBD2. The TCR was taken from an adult who received the AZD1222 COVID-19 vaccine. The CDR3 region is CASRYSGREIYEQYF. For the CDR3, the DNA is TGTGCCAGCAGGTATAGCGGGAGGGAAATCTACGAGCAGTACTTC.